One sample yielded the 18 T cell receptor beta chains listed below, sequenced in a study of T cell repertoires in cytomegalovirus infection (dated by TCRdb to the late 2010s). No antigens are known for them. The treatment or condition label, read with the paper, signifies: in vitro stimulation with specific CMV peptide epitopes to enrich CMV-specific T cells. Instrument used: Illumina HiSeq 1500. TCRdb applied fastp at Q25 and MiXCR to the public reads, then kept only in-frame beta chains. CDR3 protein duplicates are merged, each entry listing the most common genes and DNA. The sample table contains around 340,000 distinct CDR3 sequences; only one count was recorded for 25% to 30% of them. The ten largest clones add up to roughly 20% of the sample. The sample in question was cultured PBMCs, obtained from culture after CMV antigen stimulation. These receptors came from a human donor in good health (CMV status not recorded). Some clones in this sample may be carry-over from other donors' samples.

V is TRBV4-1 and J is TRBJ2-6; D might be TRBD1 (6 bases). Germline lookup yields CDR1 MGHRA and CDR2 YSYEKL. The V gene lost 0 bases and the J gene lost 0 bases, with 12 bases spanning the gap. This CDR3 spans 18 amino acids. The CDR3 sequence: CASSQEDQQGSGANVLTF. CDR3 coding DNA: TGCGCCAGCAGCCAAGAGGATCAACAGGGCTCTGGGGCCAACGTCCTGACTTTC.

The table lists this clonotype with a few counts. The chain uses TRBV12-5 and TRBJ1-1, with no clear D. CDR1 LGHNT and CDR2 FRNRAP come from the germline V gene. V was cut by 2 bases and J by 4 bases, with 14 bases left in between. The CDR3 extends over 15 amino acids. In nucleotides, the CDR3 is TGTGCTAGTGGTTTGACCATCGGCGGTCGCACTGAAGCTTTCTTT. Its translation is CASGLTIGGRTEAFF.

This clonotype was seen more than once but under ten times. The rearrangement joins TRBV7-2 to TRBJ1-1, with TRBD1 matching over 7 bases. Germline loops: CDR1 SGHTA, CDR2 FQGNSA. V lost 5 bases and J lost 5; bases outside the gene matches: 5. The CDR3 has 13 residues. The CDR3 DNA follows: TGTGCCAGCAGCCCCCTACAGGGGACTGAAGCTTTCTTT. Protein: CASSPLQGTEAFF.

This chain's CDR3 is CASSYGTDLSYNEQFF. The DNA of the CDR3 is TGTGCCAGCAGTTACGGGACGGACCTCTCCTACAATGAGCAGTTCTTC. The chain links TRBV6-5 to TRBJ2-1, with D perhaps being TRBD1 or TRBD2 (5 bases each). With 2 bases removed from V and 0 bases from J, the gap between germline ends came to 11 bases. Germline CDR1 is MNHEY and CDR2 is SVGAGI. CDR3 length: 16 amino acids.

To note about this clonotype: Compared with germline, one end of the junction differs, possibly owing to a read error. The chain links TRBV4-1 to TRBJ2-5, with 10 positions matching TRBD1. Germline V gives CDR1 MGHRA, CDR2 YSYEKL. This CDR3 has 15 amino acids. The CDR3: CASSAGTGVGETQYF. The CDR3 coding sequence is TGTGCCAGCAGCGCCGGGACAGGGGTGGGAGAGACCCAGTACTTC.

This clonotype was seen ten or more times. The V and J genes are TRBV7-2 and TRBJ1-5, with D possibly TRBD1 on 6 matching bases. This CDR3 spans 14 amino acids. Trimming cost V 11 bases and J 2 bases, with 16 bases left between them. CDR1 and CDR2 from the germline V gene are SGHTA and FQGNSA. The CDR3 bases are TGTGCCTCGAGGCAGGGGCAGGGCAATCAGCCCCAGCATTTT. Protein sequence: CASRQGQGNQPQHF.

This clonotype was seen more than once but under ten times. The rearrangement uses TRBV7-9 and TRBJ2-7, with TRBD1 identical over 11 bases. V lost 1 base, J lost 3 bases, and 8 bases stayed unmatched. Germline CDR1 SEHNR, CDR2 FQNEAQ (reference sequence). This CDR3 has 17 amino acids. The CDR3 DNA reads as TGTGCCAGCAGCTTAGGGACAGGGGGCTTATCTATCTACGAGCAGTACTTC. Protein sequence: CASSLGTGGLSIYEQYF.

This clonotype showed up just a few times. The V and J genes are TRBV19 and TRBJ2-4; tentative D call: TRBD2 (5 bases). The CDR3 spans 13 residues. Germline V lookup: CDR1 LNHDA, CDR2 SQIVND (reference sequence). V was clipped by 0 bases and J by 9 bases, with 9 bases between them. CDR3 sequence: CASSIDEGSIQYF. CDR3 nucleotide sequence: TGTGCCAGTAGTATAGATGAGGGATCCATTCAGTACTTC.

This clonotype showed up many times. This chain joins TRBV11-2 and TRBJ2-1; no firm D call. The CDR3 sequence is 13 residues long. The V end was cut by 7 bases, the J end by 5 bases, with 12 bases between. Germline values: CDR1 SGHAT, CDR2 FQNNGV. The CDR3 is CASTHGQDNEQFF. CDR3 coding DNA: TGTGCCAGCACCCACGGCCAAGACAATGAGCAGTTCTTC.

The chain couples TRBV7-6 to TRBJ1-4, with 7 nucleotides matching TRBD1. This CDR3 comprises 18 residues. Germline lookup yields CDR1 SGHVS and CDR2 FNYEAQ. Trimming at V came to 5 bases and at J to 0 bases, leaving 12 bases not matched to a gene. CDR3 nucleotide sequence: TGTGCCAGCAGCGCCCGACAGGGAGCCCTTGCAACTAATGAAAAACTGTTTTTT. It is translated as CASSARQGALATNEKLFF.

The genes are TRBV27 and TRBJ1-5; D gene uncertain. Germline-derived CDR1 and CDR2 are MNHEY and SMNVEV (reference sequence). V was cut by 2 bases and J by 1 base, with 6 bases left in between. This CDR3 has 14 residues. The CDR3 region is CASSLRQSNQPQHF. The CDR3 DNA follows: TGTGCCAGCAGTTTACGGCAGAGCAATCAGCCCCAGCATTTT.

J is TRBJ2-7 and V is TRBV24-1; 8 bases map to TRBD1. Germline V gene sequence: CDR1 KGHDR, CDR2 SFDVKD. V gave up 3 bases and J gave up 3 bases; unmatched junction bases: 6. The CDR3 is made up of 15 amino acids. CDR3 region: CATSDPGQGGYEQYF. CDR3 nucleotide sequence: TGTGCCACCAGTGATCCCGGACAGGGTGGCTACGAGCAGTACTTC.

This clonotype occurred a few times. V and J are TRBV6-2 or TRBV6-3 and TRBJ2-5; either TRBD1 or TRBD2 may supply D (7 bases each). This CDR3 region has 15 residues. From germline, CDR1 is MNHEY and CDR2 SVGEGT. With 7 bases removed from V and 1 base from J, the gap between germline ends came to 16 bases. CDR3 residues: CASKGGGTFQETQYF. CDR3 sequence (DNA): TGTGCCAGCAAGGGAGGGGGCACCTTCCAAGAGACCCAGTACTTC.

Only a few counts were recorded for this clonotype. The V gene is TRBV4-1, the J gene TRBJ2-3; D not resolved. Germline-derived CDR1 and CDR2 are MGHRA and YSYEKL. This CDR3 is built from 15 residues. Trimming cost V 5 bases and J 1 base, with 13 bases left between them. CDR3 DNA: TGCGCCAGCAGCTACCTAGGCGGCGGCACAGATACGCAGTATTTT. The encoded protein is CASSYLGGGTDTQYF.

This clonotype was detected only a few times. This chain joins TRBV18 and TRBJ2-7; D remains unclear. The V and J ends lost 1 base and 2 bases respectively, with 6 bases between them. Germline V gene data show CDR1 as KGHSH and CDR2 as LQKENI. This CDR3 is 13 amino acids long. The CDR3 sequence: CASSPQSPYEQYF. The CDR3 bases are TGTGCCAGCTCACCACAGAGTCCCTACGAGCAGTACTTC.

This chain links TRBV12-3 or TRBV12-4 with TRBJ1-1; 8 bases are shared with TRBD1. The CDR3 contains 14 residues. V was clipped by 6 bases and J by 6 bases; unmatched bases: 9. The DNA of the CDR3 is TGTGCCAGCAGGGATACAGGGGGGGGGGCTGAAGCTTTCTTT. This translates into CASRDTGGGAEAFF.

The V call is TRBV5-1, the J call TRBJ2-2; D is unclear. CDR3 length equals 15 residues. Germline values: CDR1 SGHRS, CDR2 YFSETQ. V shed 3 bases and J shed 0 bases, with 9 bases lying between them. The CDR3 sequence is CASSWNSPNTGELFF. The CDR3 DNA sequence: TGCGCCAGCAGCTGGAACTCTCCGAACACCGGGGAGCTGTTTTTT.

There are many counts of this clonotype. This chain joins TRBV7-2 and TRBJ2-6, with unresolved D. The CDR3 has 15 amino acids. Between the trimmed V and J ends, which lost 7 bases and 4 bases, there was a span of 14 bases. The V gene's germline CDR1 is SGHTA and CDR2 FQGNSA. The CDR3 here is CASTALSAGANVLTF. The DNA of the CDR3 is TGTGCCAGCACCGCTCTATCGGCGGGGGCCAACGTCCTGACTTTC.